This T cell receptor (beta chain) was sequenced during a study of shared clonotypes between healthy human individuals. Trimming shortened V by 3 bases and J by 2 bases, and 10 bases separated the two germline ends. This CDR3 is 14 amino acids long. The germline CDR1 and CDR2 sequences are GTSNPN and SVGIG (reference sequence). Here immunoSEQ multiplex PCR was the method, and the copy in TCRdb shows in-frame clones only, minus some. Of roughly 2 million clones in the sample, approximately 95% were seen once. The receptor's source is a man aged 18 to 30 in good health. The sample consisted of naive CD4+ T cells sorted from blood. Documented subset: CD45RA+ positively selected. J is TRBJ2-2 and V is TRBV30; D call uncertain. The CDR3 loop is CAWSGGGNTGELFF. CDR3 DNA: TGTGCCTGGAGCGGCGGCGGAAACACCGGGGAGCTGTTTTTT.